What follows are 28 T cell receptor beta chains derived from one specimen sequenced in a study of blood T cell repertoires in COVID-19. Some clones are missing from TCRdb's copy, which holds only in-frame ones; the method was immunoSEQ multiplex PCR. The data contain around 200,000 clones, approximately 79% of them singletons. Source material: peripheral blood. These receptors all stem from a woman between 45 and 65 years old with acute or convalescent COVID-19.

This clone has only a few counts. The rearrangement joins TRBV6-5 to TRBJ2-7; a possible D gene is TRBD1 (5 bases). The length of the CDR3 is 15 residues. Germline-derived CDR1 and CDR2 are MNHEY and SVGAGI. Trimming stripped 5 bases from V and 3 bases from J, with 17 bases between. The DNA for the CDR3 is TGTGCCAGCAGTCGTCCAGGGTTTAGCCACTACGAGCAGTACTTC. Translation gives CASSRPGFSHYEQYF.

The chain has TRBV7-7 and TRBJ2-3; a weak D match, TRBD2 (5 bases). The germline V and J ends were trimmed by 3 bases and 4 bases, with 8 bases remaining between them. In germline, CDR1 is SSHAT, CDR2 FNYEAQ (reference sequence). The CDR3 length is 13 residues. The CDR3 DNA reads TGTGCCAGCAGCTTTAAAGCGGCAGATACGCAGTATTTT. It translates to CASSFKAADTQYF.

The rearrangement links TRBV19 to TRBJ2-5; 7 positions agree with TRBD2. Germline CDR1 LNHDA, CDR2 SQIVND (reference sequence). V lost 7 bases and J lost 3; bases outside the gene matches: 11. The CDR3 extends over 15 amino acids. The CDR3 sequence is CASNTGGWGEETQYF. Written as DNA, the CDR3 is TGTGCCAGTAATACGGGAGGTTGGGGGGAAGAGACCCAGTACTTC.

For the CDR3, the DNA is TGCAGTGCCGACCCCGGGGAGACCCAGTACTTC. This codes for CSADPGETQYF. The chain joins TRBV20-1 to TRBJ2-5, with D unresolved. The CDR3 has 11 residues. Germline V gene data show CDR1 as DFQATT and CDR2 as SNEGSKA (reference sequence). Trimming removed 6 bases at V and 5 bases at J, with 10 bases between.

The chain joins TRBV19 to TRBJ2-7; no clear D gene. Per germline, CDR1 LNHDA and CDR2 SQIVND (reference sequence). Trimming took off 5 bases at V and 2 bases at J, with 10 bases between the two ends. The CDR3 has 13 residues. The CDR3: CASSRPDTYEQYF. The CDR3 nucleotides are TGTGCCAGTAGTCGGCCCGACACCTACGAGCAGTACTTC. The full variable domain, completed using reference TRBV19 and TRBJ2-7, is DGGITQSPKYLFRKEGQNVTLSCEQNLNHDAMYWYRQDPGQGLRLIYYSQIVNDFQKGDIAEGYSVSREKKESFPLTVTSAQKNPTAFYLCASSRPDTYEQYFGPGTRLTVT.

Turning to this clone: Mismatch with germline at one junction end may stem from a read error. This chain links TRBV7-7 with TRBJ2-3; 11 nucleotides align to TRBD2. Looked up from germline, CDR1 is SSHAT and CDR2 is FNYEAQ (reference sequence). The CDR3 has 16 residues. The CDR3 reads CASSSGLAVGTDTQYF. The CDR3 nucleotides are TGTGCTAGCAGCTCGGGACTAGCGGTCGGCACAGATACGCAGTATTTT.

The chain employs TRBV18 and TRBJ1-4; D not resolved. The V gene lost 5 bases and the J gene lost 7 bases, with 8 bases spanning the gap. Germline CDR1 and CDR2: KGHSH and LQKENI. This CDR3 is built from 12 residues. The CDR3 here is CASSETGEKLFF. The CDR3 nucleotides read TGTGCCAGCTCAGAAACGGGTGAAAAACTGTTTTTT.

This rearrangement joins TRBV12-3 or TRBV12-4 to TRBJ2-1; possibly TRBD1 for D (6 bases). V was trimmed by 3 bases and J by 8 bases, leaving 11 bases between them. The CDR3 contains 13 residues. CDR3 region: CASSFTGTHEQFF. As DNA, the CDR3 is TGTGCCAGCAGTTTCACAGGGACCCATGAGCAGTTCTTC.

The J gene is TRBJ1-6, the V gene TRBV15; TRBD1 agrees at 10 bases. The CDR3 covers 15 residues. Trimming cost V 5 bases and J 10 bases; bases outside gene matches: 8. Germline V gene data show CDR1 as LNHNV and CDR2 as YYDKDF (reference sequence). CDR3 sequence reads: CATSETGTGVSPLHF. CDR3 DNA: TGTGCCACCAGCGAGACCGGGACAGGGGTCTCACCCCTCCACTTT.

The V call is TRBV2, the J call TRBJ2-7, with 8 bases lining up with TRBD2. In germline, CDR1 is SNHLY, CDR2 FYNNEI. The CDR3 covers 15 residues. V was pared by 3 bases and J by 3 bases, with 7 bases of the junction left unmatched. The CDR3, as DNA: TGTGCCAGCAGTGACCCGGGGGCGGGAGGCTACGAGCAGTACTTC. It is translated as CASSDPGAGGYEQYF.

J is TRBJ1-1 and V is TRBV19; tentatively, D is TRBD1 (5 bases). Deletions cut 1 base from V and 1 base from J, with 10 bases between. CDR1 and CDR2 (germline): LNHDA, SQIVND (reference sequence). The CDR3 consists of 15 residues. The DNA for the CDR3 is TGTGCCAGTAGTATAGGGGGCCGAAGGAACACTGAAGCTTTCTTT. It translates to CASSIGGRRNTEAFF.

J is TRBJ1-1 and V is TRBV28; D ambiguous. Per the germline V gene, CDR1 is MDHEN and CDR2 is SYDVKM. The CDR3 loop spans 13 amino acids. V was cut by 6 bases and J by 2 bases, with 10 bases left in between. The CDR3 loop is CASRLQRNTEAFF. The DNA of the CDR3 is TGTGCCAGCAGGCTACAGAGAAACACTGAAGCTTTCTTT.

This clone showed up just a few times. The chain links TRBV5-1 to TRBJ1-2, with D maybe TRBD1 (6 bases). The CDR3 covers 16 residues. Trimming left V 0 bases short and J 4 bases short, with 16 bases between. Germline V gives CDR1 SGHRS, CDR2 YFSETQ. CDR3 protein: CASSLEGQGPGYGYTF. The CDR3, as DNA: TGCGCCAGCAGCTTGGAGGGGCAGGGGCCGGGCTATGGCTACACCTTC.

The chain links TRBV14 to TRBJ2-7; 7 bases fit TRBD1. With V trimmed by 4 bases and J by 2 bases, 11 bases remained unmatched. CDR1 is SGHDN, CDR2 FVKESK, per germline. CDR3 length equals 16 residues. For the CDR3, the DNA is TGTGCCAGCAGCCCAAAAGGACTGGGGACAGCCTACGAGCAGTACTTC. This codes for CASSPKGLGTAYEQYF.

This chain connects TRBV12-3 or TRBV12-4 to TRBJ1-1; no firm D call. Trimming stripped 1 base from V and 4 bases from J, with 7 bases between. The CDR3 covers 13 residues. The CDR3 coding sequence is TGTGCCAGCAGTTTAGGTGAGATCACTGAAGCTTTCTTT. It translates to CASSLGEITEAFF.

This clone was recorded once. This sequence joins TRBV5-6 and TRBJ1-3; D gene ambiguous. Germline V lookup: CDR1 SGHDT, CDR2 YYEEEE. Deletions cut 1 base from V and 0 bases from J, with 8 bases between. This CDR3 is 15 amino acids long. The CDR3 DNA sequence: TGTGCCAGCAGCTTGACGGCAGGCTCTGGAAACACCATATATTTT. It is translated as CASSLTAGSGNTIYF.

The J gene is TRBJ1-3, the V gene TRBV30; the match to TRBD1 covers 8 bases. The CDR3 has 16 amino acids. Germline V gene sequence: CDR1 GTSNPN, CDR2 SVGIG (reference sequence). The V segment lost 4 bases and the J segment 4 bases; nucleotides outside the gene matches: 12. The CDR3 nucleotides read TGTGCCTGGACCTTTCCCCGCAGGGGGCAAGGAAACACCATATATTTT. Encoded protein: CAWTFPRRGQGNTIYF. Full variable domain (remainder filled in from reference TRBV30 and TRBJ1-3): SQTIHQWPATLVQPVGSPLSLECTVEGTSNPNLYWYRQAAGRGLQLLFYSVGIGQISSEVPQNLSASRPQDRQFILSSKKLLLSDSGFYLCAWTFPRRGQGNTIYFGEGSWLTVV.

V usage is TRBV5-1 and J usage is TRBJ1-1, with TRBD1 matching over 8 bases. The CDR3 loop spans 15 amino acids. Germline trimming cut 0 bases from V and 1 base from J; bases unmatched to any gene: 2. Germline V gene data show CDR1 as SGHRS and CDR2 as YFSETQ. The CDR3 DNA sequence: TGCGCCAGCAGCTTGGATGGACAGGGGAACACTGAAGCTTTCTTT. The encoded protein is CASSLDGQGNTEAFF.

This clone appeared a few times. V is TRBV5-6 and J is TRBJ1-2; 9 bases are shared with TRBD1. The V segment lost 8 bases and the J segment 7 bases; nucleotides outside the gene matches: 9. The CDR3 runs to 13 residues. Germline CDR1 is SGHDT and CDR2 is YYEEEE. CDR3 coding DNA: TGTGCCAGTGAGACAGGGGGAATTGGTGGCTACACCTTC. This encodes CASETGGIGGYTF.

The gene calls are TRBV19 and TRBJ2-1, with D perhaps TRBD1 (5 bases). CDR3 size: 15 residues. The germline gives CDR1 LNHDA, CDR2 SQIVND (reference sequence). V was cut by 4 bases and J by 1 base, with 11 bases left in between. The CDR3 DNA follows: TGTGCCAGTAGTACCCTAGACAGTTCCTACAATGAGCAGTTCTTC. This sequence encodes CASSTLDSSYNEQFF.

This chain joins TRBV19 and TRBJ2-3, with a weak D call TRBD2 (7 bases). This CDR3 has 17 residues. The germline CDR1 and CDR2 sequences are LNHDA and SQIVND (reference sequence). The V end lost 2 bases, the J end lost 3 bases, and 18 bases lay between the germline ends. CDR3 in amino acids: CASSIWGEGDETDTQYF. CDR3 bases: TGTGCCAGTAGTATATGGGGGGAGGGGGATGAGACAGATACGCAGTATTTT.

CDR3 residues: CASSYRSRPEKLFF. Here the CDR3 DNA reads TGTGCCAGCAGTTACCGCTCGAGGCCAGAAAAACTGTTTTTT. The chain links TRBV28 to TRBJ1-4; D is unresolved. The CDR3 contains 14 residues. Between the trimmed V and J ends, which lost 4 bases and 8 bases, there was a span of 14 bases. Germline V gene sequence: CDR1 MDHEN, CDR2 SYDVKM. Looking up the rest from reference TRBV28 and TRBJ1-4 gives the full variable domain: DVKVTQSSRYLVKRTGEKVFLECVQDMDHENMFWYRQDPGLGLRLIYFSYDVKMKEKGDIPEGYSVSREKKERFSLILESASTNQTSMYLCASSYRSRPEKLFFGSGTQLSVL.

The chain joins TRBV29-1 to TRBJ1-1; 7 bases line up with TRBD1. Unmatched junction bases numbered 12, after V lost 7 bases and J lost 7 bases. Per germline, CDR1 SQVTM and CDR2 ANQGSEA. The length of the CDR3 is 13 residues. The CDR3 loop is CSARTQGMFEAFF. CDR3 sequence (DNA): TGCAGCGCTAGAACACAGGGGATGTTTGAAGCTTTCTTT.

V usage is TRBV6-5 and J usage is TRBJ2-5, with 8 bases aligning to TRBD1. The DNA end is a closer match to TRBJ2-7, so the J assignment may be wrong. Germline CDR1 is MNHEY and CDR2 is SVGAGI. This CDR3 region has 13 residues. The CDR3 bases are TGTGCCACCTCAGGGGGCGTATTCTACGAGCAGTACTTC. The encoded protein is CATSGGVFYEQYF.

V gene TRBV11-2 combines with J gene TRBJ1-3, with a weak D call TRBD1 (6 bases). Germline V CDR1 and CDR2: SGHAT, FQNNGV. This CDR3 has 12 residues. V shed 3 bases and J shed 7 bases, with 7 bases lying between them. For the CDR3, the DNA is TGTGCCAGCAGCTTCCAGGGGAACACCATATATTTT. This codes for CASSFQGNTIYF.

J is TRBJ1-3 and V is TRBV5-5; D is uncertain. Trimming removed 1 base from V and 3 bases from J, with 11 bases in between. The germline gives CDR1 SGHKS, CDR2 YYEKEE (reference sequence). This CDR3 spans 15 amino acids. Here the CDR3 reads CASSLPAGFGNTIYF. The CDR3 DNA is TGTGCCAGCAGCTTGCCAGCAGGTTTTGGAAACACCATATATTTT.

The V gene is TRBV6-5, the J gene TRBJ2-1, with D perhaps matching TRBD2 (6 bases). The germline CDR1 and CDR2 sequences are MNHEY and SVGAGI. V lost 5 bases to trimming and J lost 9 bases, with 20 bases between them. The CDR3 is 15 amino acids. The CDR3 reads CASSRWRGPQVEQFF. As DNA, the CDR3 is TGTGCCAGCAGTCGTTGGAGGGGCCCCCAGGTTGAGCAGTTCTTC.

The J gene is TRBJ2-3, the V gene TRBV4-2, with 8 bases matching TRBD2. The CDR3 runs to 19 residues. CDR1 and CDR2 (germline): LGHNA, YNFKEQ. The ends lost 0 bases at V and 3 bases at J; junction bases unmatched: 14. The CDR3 nucleotides are TGTGCCAGCAGCCAAGAAAGGAGCGGGAGCAAAGGGGGTACAGATACGCAGTATTTT. Residues: CASSQERSGSKGGTDTQYF.